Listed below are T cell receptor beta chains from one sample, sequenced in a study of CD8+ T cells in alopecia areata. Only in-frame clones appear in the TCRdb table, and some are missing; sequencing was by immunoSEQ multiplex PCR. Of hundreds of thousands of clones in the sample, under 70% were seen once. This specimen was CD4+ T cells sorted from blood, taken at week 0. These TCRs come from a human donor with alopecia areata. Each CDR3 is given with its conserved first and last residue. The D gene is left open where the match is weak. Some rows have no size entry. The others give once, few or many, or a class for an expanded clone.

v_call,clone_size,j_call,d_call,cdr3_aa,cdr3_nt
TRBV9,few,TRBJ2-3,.,CASSLRTIGAADTQYF,TGTGCCAGCAGCCTCCGGACTATTGGTGCGGCAGATACGCAGTATTTT
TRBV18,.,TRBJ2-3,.,CASSPSASTDTQYF,TGTGCCAGCTCACCAAGTGCTAGCACAGATACGCAGTATTTT
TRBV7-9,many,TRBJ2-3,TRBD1,CASSTGTGLGTDTQYF,TGTGCCAGCAGCACGGGGACAGGGCTTGGTACAGATACGCAGTATTTT
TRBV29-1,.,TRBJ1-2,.,CSVDPGSYTF,TGCAGCGTTGACCCAGGGAGCTACACCTTC
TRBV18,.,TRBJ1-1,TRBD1,CASSPNRGDTEAFF,TGTGCCAGCTCACCAAACAGGGGGGACACTGAAGCTTTCTTT
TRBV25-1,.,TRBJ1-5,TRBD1,CASSQTGIFNQPQHF,TGTGCCAGTTCCCAGACAGGGATATTCAATCAGCCCCAGCATTTT
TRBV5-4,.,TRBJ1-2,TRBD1,CASSFTGAYGYTF,TGTGCCAGCAGCTTTACAGGGGCGTATGGCTACACCTTC
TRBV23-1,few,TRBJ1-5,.,CASSHPIDQPQHF,TGCGCCAGCAGTCACCCCATAGATCAGCCCCAGCATTTT
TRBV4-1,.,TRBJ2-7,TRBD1,CASSHADGQAWDEQYF,TGCGCCAGCAGCCATGCCGATGGACAGGCTTGGGACGAGCAGTACTTC
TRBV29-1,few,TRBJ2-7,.,CSVVDRKDYEQYF,TGCAGCGTCGTAGACAGGAAGGACTACGAGCAGTACTTC
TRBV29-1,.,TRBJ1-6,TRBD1,CSVRQGSYNSPLHF,TGCAGCGTTCGACAGGGTTCCTATAATTCACCCCTCCACTTT
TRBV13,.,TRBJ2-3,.,CASSLWSGTDTQYF,TGTGCCAGCAGCTTATGGTCGGGCACAGATACGCAGTATTTT
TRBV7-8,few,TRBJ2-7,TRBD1,CASSLDWDRGYEQYF,TGTGCCAGCAGCTTAGACTGGGACAGGGGCTACGAGCAGTACTTC
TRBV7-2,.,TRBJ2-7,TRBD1,CASSRPGQGSYEQYF,TGTGCCAGCAGTCGACCGGGACAGGGGTCCTACGAGCAGTACTTC
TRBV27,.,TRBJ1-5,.,CASSGMGGLNQPQHF,TGTGCCAGCAGTGGCATGGGGGGATTGAATCAGCCCCAGCATTTT
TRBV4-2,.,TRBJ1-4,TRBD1,CASSQTQGATNEKLFF,TGTGCCAGCAGCCAGACACAGGGGGCAACTAATGAAAAACTGTTTTTT
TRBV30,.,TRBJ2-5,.,CAWSYGRETQYF,TGTGCCTGGAGTTACGGAAGGGAGACCCAGTACTTC
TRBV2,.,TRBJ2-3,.,CASSEERGRGQYF,TGTGCCAGCAGTGAAGAGAGGGGGCGGGGGCAGTATTTT
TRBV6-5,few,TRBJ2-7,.,CASSYSLRDTSYEQYF,TGTGCCAGCAGTTACTCTCTCCGGGATACCTCCTACGAGCAGTACTTC
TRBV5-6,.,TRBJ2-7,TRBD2,CASSVSGGGPYEQYF,TGTGCCAGCAGCGTTAGCGGGGGGGGACCCTACGAGCAGTACTTC
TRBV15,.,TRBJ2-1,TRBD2,CATSRAGGGRNEQFF,TGTGCCACCAGCAGAGCTGGCGGGGGTAGGAATGAGCAGTTCTTC
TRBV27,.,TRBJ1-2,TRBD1,CASKFMGQGYGYTF,TGTGCCAGCAAGTTTATGGGACAGGGCTATGGCTACACCTTC
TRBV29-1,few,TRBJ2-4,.,CSVTGTAKNIQYF,TGCAGCGTTACAGGAACAGCCAAAAACATTCAGTACTTC
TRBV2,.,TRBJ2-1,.,CASTPRAIGQFF,TGTGCCAGCACCCCCCGGGCTATAGGCCAGTTCTTC
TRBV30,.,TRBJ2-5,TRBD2,CAWSAPGGNLETQYF,TGTGCCTGGAGTGCCCCGGGGGGGAATCTGGAGACCCAGTACTTC
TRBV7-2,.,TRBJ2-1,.,CASSLVFRQGKFF,TGTGCCAGCAGCTTAGTATTTCGCCAGGGGAAGTTCTTC
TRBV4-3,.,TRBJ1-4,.,CASSQVSLPTNEKLFF,TGCGCCAGCAGCCAAGTGAGCCTTCCAACTAATGAAAAACTGTTTTTT
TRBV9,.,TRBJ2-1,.,CASSVEPQHAEQFF,TGTGCCAGCAGCGTAGAGCCACAGCATGCTGAGCAGTTCTTC
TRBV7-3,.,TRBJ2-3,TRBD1,CASSSPGTGRGTDTQYF,TGTGCCAGCAGTAGTCCCGGGACAGGGAGAGGCACAGATACGCAGTATTTT
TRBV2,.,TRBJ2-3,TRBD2,CASSQGLGGTDTQYF,TGTGCCAGCAGTCAGGGACTAGGGGGTACAGATACGCAGTATTTT
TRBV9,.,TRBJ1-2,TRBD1,CASSVGQGKGGYTF,TGTGCCAGCAGCGTAGGACAGGGAAAAGGAGGCTACACCTTC
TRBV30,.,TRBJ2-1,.,CALRRGTYNEQFF,TGTGCCTTACGGCGGGGTACCTACAATGAGCAGTTCTTC
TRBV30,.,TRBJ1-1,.,CASTGQAWYTEAFF,TGTGCCAGTACCGGGCAGGCTTGGTACACTGAAGCTTTCTTT
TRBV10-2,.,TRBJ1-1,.,CASSESRLLLQNTEAFF,TGCGCCAGCAGTGAGTCGCGTCTGTTATTACAGAACACTGAAGCTTTCTTT
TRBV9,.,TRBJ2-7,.,CASSVSANSYEQYF,TGTGCCAGCAGCGTATCGGCTAACTCCTACGAGCAGTACTTC
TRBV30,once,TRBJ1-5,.,CAWSAARDQPQHF,TGTGCCTGGAGTGCAGCTAGGGATCAGCCCCAGCATTTT
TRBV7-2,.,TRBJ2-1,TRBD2,CASSSGLAAYNEQFF,TGTGCCAGCAGCTCGGGACTAGCAGCCTACAATGAGCAGTTCTTC
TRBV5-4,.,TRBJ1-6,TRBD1,CASSPDRDHNSPLHF,TGTGCCAGCAGCCCGGACAGGGATCATAATTCACCCCTCCACTTT
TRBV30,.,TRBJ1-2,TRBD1,CAWSVDRAGGYTF,TGTGCCTGGAGTGTCGACAGGGCTGGCGGCTACACCTTC
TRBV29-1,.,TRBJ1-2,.,CSVEDRGRANYGYTF,TGCAGCGTTGAAGATCGAGGCAGGGCCAACTATGGCTACACCTTC
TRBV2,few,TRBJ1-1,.,CASDGNTEAFF,TGTGCCAGCGACGGTAACACTGAAGCTTTCTTT
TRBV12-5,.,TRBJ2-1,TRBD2,CASGLGTSDNEQFF,TGTGCTAGTGGTTTGGGGACTAGCGACAATGAGCAGTTCTTC
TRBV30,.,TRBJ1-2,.,CAWSGFFGYTF,TGTGCCTGGAGTGGGTTTTTCGGCTACACCTTC
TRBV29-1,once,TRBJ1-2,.,CSVAGQAAGYTF,TGCAGCGTTGCGGGACAAGCCGCGGGCTACACCTTC
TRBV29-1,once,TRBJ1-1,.,CSVEVSGTGTEAFF,TGCAGCGTTGAAGTCTCTGGAACAGGGACTGAAGCTTTCTTT
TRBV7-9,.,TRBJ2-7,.,CASSSRGTGYEQYF,TGTGCCAGCAGCTCCCGGGGGACCGGCTACGAGCAGTACTTC
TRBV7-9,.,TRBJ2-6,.,CASSNGQSGANVLTF,TGTGCCAGCAGCAACGGACAGTCTGGGGCCAACGTCCTGACTTTC
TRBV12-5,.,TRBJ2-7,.,CASAPGGIYEQYF,TGTGCTAGTGCCCCCGGCGGCATCTACGAGCAGTACTTC
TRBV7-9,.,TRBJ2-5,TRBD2,CASSYSGGETQYF,TGTGCCAGCAGCTATAGCGGGGGAGAGACCCAGTACTTC
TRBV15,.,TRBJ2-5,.,CATGEEETQYF,TGTGCCACCGGGGAGGAAGAGACCCAGTACTTC
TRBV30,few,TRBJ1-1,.,CAWSKLRSGTEAFF,TGTGCCTGGAGTAAACTGAGGAGCGGCACTGAAGCTTTCTTT
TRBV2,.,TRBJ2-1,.,CASPAGPSYNEQFF,TGTGCCAGCCCAGCGGGCCCTTCCTACAATGAGCAGTTCTTC
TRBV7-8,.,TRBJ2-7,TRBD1,CASSPRDRGYEQYF,TGTGCCAGCAGCCCAAGGGACAGGGGTTACGAGCAGTACTTC